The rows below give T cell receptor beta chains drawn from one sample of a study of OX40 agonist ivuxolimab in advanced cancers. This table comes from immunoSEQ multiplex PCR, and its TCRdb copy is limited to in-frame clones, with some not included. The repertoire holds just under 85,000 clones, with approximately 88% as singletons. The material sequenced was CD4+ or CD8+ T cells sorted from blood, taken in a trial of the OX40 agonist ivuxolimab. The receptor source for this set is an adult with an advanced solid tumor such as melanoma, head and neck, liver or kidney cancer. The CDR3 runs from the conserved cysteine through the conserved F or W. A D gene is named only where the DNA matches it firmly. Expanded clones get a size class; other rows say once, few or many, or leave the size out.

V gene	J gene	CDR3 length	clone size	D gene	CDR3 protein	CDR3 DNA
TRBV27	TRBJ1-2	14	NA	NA	CASSLHQGPYGYTF	TGTGCCAGCAGTTTACATCAGGGGCCTTATGGCTACACCTTC
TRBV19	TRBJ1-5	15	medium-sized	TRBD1	CASSISRTGAQSEHF	TGTGCCAGTAGTATAAGCAGGACAGGCGCTCAATCGGAGCATTTT
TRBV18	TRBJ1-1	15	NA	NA	CASSPPGATGTEAFF	TGTGCCAGCTCACCCCCGGGGGCAACGGGCACTGAAGCTTTCTTT
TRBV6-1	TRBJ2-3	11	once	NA	CASRSGDTQYF	TGTGCCAGCAGAAGCGGAGATACGCAGTATTTT
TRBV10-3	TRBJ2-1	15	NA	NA	CAISEFRGKDNEQFF	TGTGCCATCAGTGAGTTTAGGGGAAAAGACAATGAGCAGTTCTTC
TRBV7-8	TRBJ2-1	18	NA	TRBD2	CASSSRRRGLAEINEQFF	TGTGCCAGCAGCTCCCGACGAAGAGGACTAGCAGAGATCAATGAGCAGTTCTTC
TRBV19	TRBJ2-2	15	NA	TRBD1	CASRPGGRVTGELFF	TGTGCCAGTAGACCAGGGGGAAGGGTCACCGGGGAGCTGTTTTTT
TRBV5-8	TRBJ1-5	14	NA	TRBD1	CASSAGTGPQPQHF	TGTGCCAGCAGCGCAGGGACAGGCCCCCAGCCCCAGCATTTT
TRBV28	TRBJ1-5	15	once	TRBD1	CASSFSRGPVQPQHF	TGTGCCAGCAGTTTTAGTAGGGGGCCCGTTCAGCCCCAGCATTTT
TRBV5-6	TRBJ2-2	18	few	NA	CASSLRRSGVYNTGELFF	TGTGCCAGCAGCTTGAGAAGGAGTGGGGTCTATAACACCGGGGAGCTGTTTTTT
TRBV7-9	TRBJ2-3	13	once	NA	CASSFPNTDTQYF	TGTGCCAGCAGCTTTCCGAACACAGATACGCAGTATTTT
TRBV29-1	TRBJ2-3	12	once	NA	CSVDEGADTQYF	TGCAGCGTTGATGAGGGGGCAGATACGCAGTATTTT
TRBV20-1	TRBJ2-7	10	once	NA	CSVFLYEQYF	TGCAGTGTCTTCCTCTACGAGCAGTACTTC
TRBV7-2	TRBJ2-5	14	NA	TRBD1	CASSLGQVKETQYF	TGTGCCAGCAGCTTGGGACAGGTGAAAGAGACCCAGTACTTC
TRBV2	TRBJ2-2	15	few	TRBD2	CASSPGLAGTGELFF	TGTGCCAGCAGCCCGGGACTAGCGGGAACCGGGGAGCTGTTTTTT
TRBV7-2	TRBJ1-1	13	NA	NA	CASSLERFTEAFF	TGTGCCAGCAGTCTAGAAAGGTTCACTGAAGCTTTCTTT
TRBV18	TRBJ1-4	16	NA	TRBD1	CASSRGQGVTNEKLFF	TGTGCCAGCTCACGAGGACAGGGTGTTACTAATGAAAAACTGTTTTTT
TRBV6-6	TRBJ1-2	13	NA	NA	CASNRVPNYGYTF	TGTGCCAGCAACAGGGTTCCTAACTATGGCTACACCTTC
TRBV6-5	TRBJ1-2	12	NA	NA	CASSYEKGGYTF	TGTGCCAGCAGTTACGAGAAGGGGGGCTACACCTTC
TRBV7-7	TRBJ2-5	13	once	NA	CASSLGLQETQYF	TGTGCCAGCAGCCTAGGACTCCAGGAGACCCAGTACTTC
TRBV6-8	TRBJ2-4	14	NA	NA	CASSYGLAKNIQYF	TGTGCCAGCAGTTACGGGCTAGCCAAAAACATTCAGTACTTC
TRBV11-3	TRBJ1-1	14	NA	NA	CASSLTGSGTEAFF	TGTGCCAGCAGCTTAACGGGTTCGGGCACTGAAGCTTTCTTT
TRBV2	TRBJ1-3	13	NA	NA	CASSDSSGNTIYF	TGTGCCAGCAGTGACAGCTCTGGAAACACCATATATTTT
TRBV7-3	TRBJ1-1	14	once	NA	CASSLVGANTEAFF	TGTGCCAGCAGCTTAGTAGGGGCGAACACTGAAGCTTTCTTT
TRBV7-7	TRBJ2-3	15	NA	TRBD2	CASSPGLAGSDTQYF	TGTGCCAGCAGCCCGGGACTAGCGGGGTCAGATACGCAGTATTTT
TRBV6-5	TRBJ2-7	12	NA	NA	CASGLMSAGQYF	TGTGCCAGCGGCCTGATGAGCGCTGGGCAGTACTTC
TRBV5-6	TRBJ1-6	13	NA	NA	CASSPRRLMSLHF	TGTGCCAGCAGCCCCCGGAGGTTAATGTCCCTCCACTTT
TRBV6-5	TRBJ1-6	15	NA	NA	CASRESGHHNSPLHF	TGTGCCAGCAGGGAATCGGGACACCATAATTCACCCCTCCACTTT
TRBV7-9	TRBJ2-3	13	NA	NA	CASSFQAADTQYF	TGTGCCAGCAGCTTCCAGGCCGCAGATACGCAGTATTTT
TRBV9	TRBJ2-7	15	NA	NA	CASSVLAGGEYEQYF	TGTGCCAGCAGCGTATTAGCAGGTGGAGAATACGAGCAGTACTTC
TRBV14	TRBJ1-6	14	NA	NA	CASSYSRGVSPLHF	TGTGCCAGCAGCTACTCGAGGGGGGTTTCACCCCTCCACTTT
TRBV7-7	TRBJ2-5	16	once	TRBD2	CASSLGASGGQETQYF	TGTGCCAGCAGCTTAGGAGCTAGCGGGGGGCAAGAGACCCAGTACTTC
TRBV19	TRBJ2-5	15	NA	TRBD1	CASSTGTGGMETQYF	TGTGCCAGTAGTACAGGGACAGGGGGTATGGAGACCCAGTACTTC
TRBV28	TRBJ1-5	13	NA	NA	CASSLKGSQPQHF	TGTGCCAGCAGTTTAAAGGGAAGCCAGCCCCAGCATTTT
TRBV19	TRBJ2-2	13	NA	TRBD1	CASSGQGSGELFF	TGTGCCAGTTCCGGACAGGGGTCCGGGGAGCTGTTTTTT
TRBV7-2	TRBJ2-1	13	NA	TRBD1	CASSLGRGLEQFF	TGTGCCAGCAGCTTAGGTAGGGGGCTTGAGCAGTTCTTC
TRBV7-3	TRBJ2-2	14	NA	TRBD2	CASSLNPGGGELFF	TGTGCCAGCAGCTTAAACCCGGGGGGCGGGGAGCTGTTTTTT
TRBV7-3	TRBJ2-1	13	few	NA	CASSSSSEGEQFF	TGTGCCAGCAGCTCGTCTAGTGAGGGTGAGCAGTTCTTC